The 20 T cell receptor beta chains presented below share a single source sample, sequenced in a study of Ad26.COV2.S vaccination and SARS-CoV-2 variants. TCRdb's table, derived via immunoSEQ multiplex PCR, lists solely in-frame clones and lacks some. The table has 250,000 to 300,000 clones, more than 70% seen once. As for treatment: approximately 18 received Ad26.COV2.S at low or high dose, single or two shots; five or six received placebo; per-sample allocation not given. Sampling was performed 63 days after the first vaccine or placebo injection. Sequencing used peripheral blood, obtained in a trial of Ad26.COV2.S vaccine versus placebo. All receptors come from a person between 18 and 59 years old who received the Ad26.COV2.S COVID-19 vaccine or a placebo.

V gene TRBV2 combines with J gene TRBJ2-6, with D hard to call. This CDR3 is built from 14 residues. Trimming shortened V by 6 bases and J by 0 bases, and 6 bases separated the two germline ends. The V gene's germline CDR1 is SNHLY and CDR2 FYNNEI. The CDR3 coding sequence is TGTGCCAGCAGGCTGAGCTCTGGGGCCAACGTCCTGACTTTC. It codes for CASRLSSGANVLTF.

The chain combines TRBV6-6 with TRBJ1-5; 7 bases agree with TRBD1. The germline V gene has CDR1 MNHNY and CDR2 SVGAGI (reference sequence). V lost 6 bases to trimming and J lost 6 bases; unmatched junction nucleotides: 5. CDR3 length: 13 residues. CDR3 nucleotides: TGTGCCAGCAGATACGACAGGGTTCAGCCCCAGCATTTT. This codes for CASRYDRVQPQHF.

The chain joins TRBV9 to TRBJ2-4, with D unresolved. The CDR3 sequence is 14 residues long. Germline CDR1 and CDR2: SGDLS and YYNGEE. The ends were cut back, 4 bases at V and 6 bases at J, with 14 bases in the middle. CDR3 bases: TGTGCCAGCAGCCCCGGTGGATTGGGAAACATTCAGTACTTC. This sequence encodes CASSPGGLGNIQYF. Drawing the rest from reference TRBV9 and TRBJ2-4, the complete variable domain is DSGVTQTPKHLITATGQRVTLRCSPRSGDLSVYWYQQSLDQGLQFLIQYYNGEERAKGNILERFSAQQFPDLHSELNLSSLELGDSALYFCASSPGGLGNIQYFGAGTRLSVL.

The V and J genes are TRBV3-1 (or the pseudogene TRBV3-2) and TRBJ2-7; D uncertain. Germline assignment: CDR1 LGHDT and CDR2 YNNKEL (reference sequence). V lost 0 bases and J lost 3, with 6 bases in between. The CDR3 sequence is 13 residues long. The DNA of the CDR3 is TGTGCCAGCAGCCAAGATCCCGACTACGAGCAGTACTTC. This sequence encodes CASSQDPDYEQYF.

The chain links TRBV11-3 to TRBJ2-7; TRBD1 matches at 10 bases. Looked up from germline, CDR1 is SGHNT and CDR2 is YENEEA. The CDR3 has 15 residues. The trim removed 3 bases at V and 4 bases at J, leaving 6 bases unmatched. This CDR3 is CASSFAGTGVYEQYF. CDR3 coding DNA: TGTGCCAGCAGCTTCGCCGGGACAGGGGTGTACGAGCAGTACTTC.

The chain carries TRBV27 and TRBJ1-2; 7 nucleotides line up with TRBD1. Trimming cost V 5 bases and J 5 bases; bases outside gene matches: 5. The germline V gene has CDR1 MNHEY and CDR2 SMNVEV (reference sequence). The CDR3 length is 13 residues. The CDR3 region is CASSPGTDYGYTF. CDR3 nucleotides: TGTGCCAGCAGTCCCGGGACAGATTATGGCTACACCTTC.

The chain links TRBV4-2 to TRBJ1-3, with 7 bases that match TRBD1. Germline-derived CDR1 and CDR2 are LGHNA and YNFKEQ. The V segment lost 4 bases and the J segment 3 bases; nucleotides outside the gene matches: 18. The CDR3 is made up of 19 amino acids. The CDR3 reads CASSRDSFLSDPGGNTIYF. The CDR3 coding sequence is TGTGCCAGCAGCCGGGACAGTTTTCTTTCAGACCCTGGTGGAAACACCATATATTTT.

V and J are TRBV3-1 (or the pseudogene TRBV3-2) and TRBJ1-1, with a tentative D call TRBD1 (6 bases). This CDR3 comprises 14 residues. CDR1 and CDR2 from the germline V gene are LGHDT and YNNKEL (reference sequence). V dropped 4 bases and J dropped 5 bases, with 14 bases sitting between them. DNA for the CDR3: TGTGCCAGCAGCCTTAAGGGGGGAGGGACTGAAGCTTTCTTT. Protein: CASSLKGGGTEAFF.

V is TRBV2 and J is TRBJ2-7, with D unclear. V shed 6 bases and J shed 4 bases, with 7 bases lying between them. The CDR3 runs to 11 residues. Germline-derived CDR1 and CDR2 are SNHLY and FYNNEI. The CDR3 protein is CASSAQYEQYF. Written as DNA, the CDR3 is TGTGCCAGCAGCGCCCAGTACGAGCAGTACTTC. The full variable domain, its missing parts supplied by reference TRBV2 and TRBJ2-7, is EPEVTQTPSHQVTQMGQEVILRCVPISNHLYFYWYRQILGQKVEFLVSFYNNEISEKSEIFDDQFSVERPDGSNFTLKIRSTKLEDSAMYFCASSAQYEQYFGPGTRLTVT.

This chain joins TRBV7-6 and TRBJ1-6; TRBD1 matches 9 bases. Per germline, CDR1 SGHVS and CDR2 FNYEAQ. The CDR3 is 15 amino acids. The V segment lost 5 bases and the J segment 10 bases; nucleotides outside the gene matches: 9. The CDR3 sequence: CASSPDRGTGSPLHF. CDR3 bases: TGTGCCAGCAGCCCCGACAGGGGGACGGGGTCACCCCTCCACTTT.

This rearrangement joins TRBV7-2 to TRBJ1-2; D possibly corresponds to TRBD1 (6 bases). The germline V gene encodes CDR1 SGHTA and CDR2 FQGNSA. V lost 6 bases to trimming and J lost 3 bases, with 14 bases between them. The CDR3 covers 14 residues. The DNA of the CDR3 is TGTGCCAGCAGTTTCAACAGGGAGGACTATGGCTACACCTTC. It specifies CASSFNREDYGYTF.

This clone was found once. The rearrangement joins TRBV27 to TRBJ1-2; no definite D call. The germline V gene encodes CDR1 MNHEY and CDR2 SMNVEV (reference sequence). Trimming stripped 0 bases from V and 8 bases from J, with 16 bases between. The CDR3 has 15 amino acids. Here the CDR3 reads CASSLSGTSAGGYTF. CDR3 nucleotide sequence: TGTGCCAGCAGTTTATCGGGAACGTCCGCTGGGGGCTACACCTTC.

The J gene is TRBJ2-1, the V gene TRBV18; TRBD1 aligns across 10 bases. This CDR3 comprises 14 residues. Germline assignment: CDR1 KGHSH and CDR2 LQKENI. V shed 4 bases and J 9 bases; nucleotides not matched to a gene: 6. The CDR3 DNA reads as TGTGCCAGCTCACAGGGACAGGGGTGGGCTGAGCAGTTCTTC. This sequence encodes CASSQGQGWAEQFF.

The CDR3 coding sequence is TGTGCCAGCAGTTTCCGAGGACAGGGTTTTGGCTACACCTTC. This sequence encodes CASSFRGQGFGYTF. This chain connects TRBV27 to TRBJ1-2; 8 bases line up with TRBD1. The CDR3 extends over 14 amino acids. Unmatched junction bases numbered 7, after V lost 3 bases and J lost 7 bases. Germline loops: CDR1 MNHEY, CDR2 SMNVEV (reference sequence).

This clone was seen only once. The rearrangement joins TRBV30 to TRBJ2-1, with TRBD2 identical over 9 bases. CDR3 length: 14 residues. V trimming: 2 bases; J trimming: 6 bases; junction bases outside the gene matches: 5. Germline V CDR1 and CDR2: GTSNPN, SVGIG (reference sequence). CDR3 residues: CAWSFAGGRNEQFF. The CDR3 DNA follows: TGTGCCTGGAGTTTTGCGGGAGGGCGCAATGAGCAGTTCTTC.

This clone appeared once. The gene calls are TRBV19 and TRBJ1-5, with D possibly TRBD1 on 6 matching bases. CDR1 and CDR2 from the germline V gene are LNHDA and SQIVND (reference sequence). The V and J ends lost 0 bases and 4 bases respectively, with 13 bases between them. This CDR3 comprises 16 residues. In DNA form, the CDR3 reads TGTGCCAGTAGTATAGATCAAGTAGGGGGTAATCAGCCCCAGCATTTT. It codes for CASSIDQVGGNQPQHF.

This chain connects TRBV7-2 to TRBJ1-6, with D hard to call. Per the germline V gene, CDR1 is SGHTA and CDR2 is FQGNSA. The CDR3 is made up of 15 amino acids. The V end lost 5 bases, the J end lost 0 bases, and 8 bases lay between the germline ends. The CDR3 sequence is CASSPWSSYNSPLHF. CDR3 bases: TGTGCCAGCAGCCCCTGGAGCTCCTATAATTCACCCCTCCACTTT. Using reference TRBV7-2 and TRBJ1-6 for the parts outside the CDR3, the full variable domain is GAGVSQSPSNKVTEKGKDVELRCDPISGHTALYWYRQSLGQGLEFLIYFQGNSAPDKSGLPSDRFSAERTGGSVSTLTIQRTQQEDSAVYLCASSPWSSYNSPLHFGNGTRLTVT.

The chain is built from TRBV7-9 and TRBJ2-2; a weak D match, TRBD1 (5 bases). Germline V lookup: CDR1 SEHNR, CDR2 FQNEAQ (reference sequence). The V end was cut by 1 base, the J end by 4 bases, with 10 bases between. The CDR3 sequence is 15 residues long. DNA of the CDR3: TGTGCCAGCAGCTTAGGGCAGGGCCTCACCGGGGAGCTGTTTTTT. Amino acid sequence: CASSLGQGLTGELFF.

In this sample, this clone turned up a few times. This sequence joins TRBV11-2 and TRBJ2-3, with D unclear. The CDR3 is 14 residues long. The V gene lost 3 bases and the J gene lost 6 bases, with 13 bases spanning the gap. Germline-derived CDR1 and CDR2 are SGHAT and FQNNGV. This CDR3 reads CASSFFLNADTQYF. The CDR3 DNA reads as TGTGCCAGCAGCTTCTTCCTCAACGCGGATACGCAGTATTTT.

V gene TRBV30 combines with J gene TRBJ2-7; TRBD1 agrees at 9 bases. The junction had 11 bases not matched to a gene; V was cut back by 5 bases and J by 9 bases. The CDR3 is 13 amino acids. Germline CDR1 is GTSNPN and CDR2 is SVGIG (reference sequence). The CDR3 DNA reads as TGTGCCTGGCGCCGGGACAGGGCCCGGGGGCAGTACTTC. Translating it yields CAWRRDRARGQYF.